This T cell receptor beta chain was sequenced in a study of cytomegalovirus exposure and HLA in healthy donors. Study context: Unique TCRs numbering some 80 million, obtained from HLA-typed donors, made up an early data release.

Study outcomes and limitations: Accurate prediction of most subjects' HLA-A and HLA-B alleles from TCR beta sequences was reported. For most TCR beta V segments, an earlier analysis put the productive rate at about 87% or about 30% of the time.

Both 60 Vbeta primers and 13 Jbeta primers went into the PCR. The table came from immunoSEQ multiplex PCR; TCRdb's copy has only in-frame clones and leaves some out. Of around 130,000 clones in the sample, 65% to 85% were seen once. As for this clone: Antigen unknown.

The germline V gene has CDR1 SGHKS and CDR2 YYEKEE (reference sequence). Trimming took 4 bases from V and 7 from J, leaving 12 bases between them. The CDR3 runs 13 residues. The TCR comes from a middle-aged woman in good health and CMV-seropositive. Source material: PBMCs. The rearrangement joins TRBV5-5 to TRBJ1-5; D unclear. The CDR3 DNA is TGTGCCAGCAGCCAACATGAGGCGCAGCCCCAGCATTTT. Translating it yields CASSQHEAQPQHF. Filled out from reference TRBV5-5 and TRBJ1-5, the complete variable domain reads DAGVTQSPTHLIKTRGQQVTLRCSPISGHKSVSWYQQVLGQGPQFIFQYYEKEERGRGNFPDRFSARQFPNYSSELNVNALLLGDSALYLCASSQHEAQPQHFGDGTRLSIL.